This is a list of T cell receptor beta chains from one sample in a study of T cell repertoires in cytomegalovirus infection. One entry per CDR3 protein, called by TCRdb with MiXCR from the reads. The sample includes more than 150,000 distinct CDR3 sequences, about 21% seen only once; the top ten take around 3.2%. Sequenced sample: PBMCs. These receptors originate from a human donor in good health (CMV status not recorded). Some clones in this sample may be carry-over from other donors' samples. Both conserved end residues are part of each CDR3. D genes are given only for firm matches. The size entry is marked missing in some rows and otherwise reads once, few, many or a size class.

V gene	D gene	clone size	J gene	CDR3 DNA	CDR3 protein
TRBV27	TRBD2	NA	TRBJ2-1	TGTGCCAGCAGTCAAACTAGCGGGACCCCTTATGAGCAGTTCTTC	CASSQTSGTPYEQFF
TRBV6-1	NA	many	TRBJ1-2	TGTGCCAGCAGTCGAGATACAAATTTCTATGGCTACACCTTC	CASSRDTNFYGYTF
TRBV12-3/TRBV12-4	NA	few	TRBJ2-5	TGTGCCAGCACCCTCCGGACTCAAGAGACCCAGTACTTC	CASTLRTQETQYF
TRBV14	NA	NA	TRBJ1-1	TGTGCCAGCTGCCAAGATAAGCGTCATCCAGGGGAAGACACTGAAGCTTTCTTT	CASCQDKRHPGEDTEAFF
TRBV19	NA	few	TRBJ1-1	TGTGCCAGTAGTCCCGGACGGAAGAACACTGAAGCTTTCTTT	CASSPGRKNTEAFF
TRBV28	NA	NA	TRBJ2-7	TGTGCCAGCGTTCGGGGTTCGAGAGAGCAGTACTTC	CASVRGSREQYF
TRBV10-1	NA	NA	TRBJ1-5	TGCGCCAGCAGTGAGTTTACCCGACAGGGCAATCAGCCCCAGCATTTT	CASSEFTRQGNQPQHF
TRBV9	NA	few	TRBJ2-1	TGTGCCAGCAGCGTATTAGGCGGCACCTACAATGAGCAGTTCTTC	CASSVLGGTYNEQFF
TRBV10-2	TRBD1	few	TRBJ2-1	TGCGCCAGCAGTGTTTTCAAGGGACAGGGTTCCTACAATGAGCAGTTCTTC	CASSVFKGQGSYNEQFF
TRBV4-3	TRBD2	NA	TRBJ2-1	TGCGCCAGCAGCCAAGACCCTAGCGGGATCTACAATGAGCAGTTCTTC	CASSQDPSGIYNEQFF
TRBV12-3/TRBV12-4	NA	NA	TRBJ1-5	TGTGCCAGCGCTTTCTCGGCAAGGGGGAGCAATCAGCCCCAGCATTTT	CASAFSARGSNQPQHF
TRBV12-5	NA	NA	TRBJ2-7	TGTGCTAGTGGTTTGGTACTGGAAAGACACCACGAGCAGTACTTC	CASGLVLERHHEQYF
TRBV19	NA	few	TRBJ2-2	TGTGCCAGTAGTATGTTGGGGATCGGGGAGCTGTTTTTT	CASSMLGIGELFF
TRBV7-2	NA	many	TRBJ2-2	TGTGCCAGCAGTCCACAGGACAAGGGGAACACCGGGGAGCTGTTTTTT	CASSPQDKGNTGELFF
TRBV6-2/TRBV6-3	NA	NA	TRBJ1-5	TGTGCCAGCAGTTACTCGATCCGCCCGGCCCCACATCAGCCCCAGCATTTT	CASSYSIRPAPHQPQHF
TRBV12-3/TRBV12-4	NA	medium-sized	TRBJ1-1	TGTGCCAGCAGGCGGGACGGACTAATGAACACTGAAGCTTTCTTT	CASRRDGLMNTEAFF
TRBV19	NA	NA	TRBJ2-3	TGTGCCAGTAGCCTCCGGACCCTGAGCACAGATACGCAGTATTTT	CASSLRTLSTDTQYF
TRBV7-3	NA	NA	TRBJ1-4	TGTGCAACGATTCGGGGCCCGGGGAAAAAACTGTTTTTT	CATIRGPGKKLFF
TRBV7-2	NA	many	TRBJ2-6	TGTGCCAGCAGCTTAGGGGTAGGGGCCAACGTCCTGACTTTC	CASSLGVGANVLTF
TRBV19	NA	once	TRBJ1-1	TGTGCCAGTACCAAGACAGCGGCGACGGCTGAAGCTTTCTTT	CASTKTAATAEAFF
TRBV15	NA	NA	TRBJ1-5	TGTGCCACCAGCAGAGGAGGGGGTCAGCCCCAGCATTTT	CATSRGGGQPQHF
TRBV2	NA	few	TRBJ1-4	TGTGCCAGCAGTGACCAGGGAACTACCGCAACTAATGAAAAACTGTTTTTT	CASSDQGTTATNEKLFF
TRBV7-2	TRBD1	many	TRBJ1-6	TGTGCCAGCAGCCAAGGACAGGGCCAGGGATCACCCCTCCACTTT	CASSQGQGQGSPLHF
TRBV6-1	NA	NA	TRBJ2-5	TGTGCCAGCAACTGGGCCGGAGGAGGCCAAGAGACCCAGTACTTC	CASNWAGGGQETQYF
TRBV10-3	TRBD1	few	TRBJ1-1	TGTGCCATCAGTGCGGGGACAGACCTAAACACTGAAGCTTTCTTT	CAISAGTDLNTEAFF
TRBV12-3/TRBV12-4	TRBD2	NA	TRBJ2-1	TGTGCCAGCAGTTTATTCTCCGGACTAGCGGAATACAATGAGCAGTTCTTC	CASSLFSGLAEYNEQFF
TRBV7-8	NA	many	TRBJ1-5	TGTGCCAGCAGCTCGCAGCAGGGCCTCAATCAGCCCCAGCATTTT	CASSSQQGLNQPQHF
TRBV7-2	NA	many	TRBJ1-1	TGTGCCAGCAGCTCCCCAGCTGGAGGGTTTCGCACTGAAGCTTTCTTT	CASSSPAGGFRTEAFF
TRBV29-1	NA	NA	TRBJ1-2	TGCAGCGTGCTCCGGGACACGGGCTATGGCTACACCTTC	CSVLRDTGYGYTF
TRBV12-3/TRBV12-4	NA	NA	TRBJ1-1	TGTGCCAGCAGTTTTGCCAATAGAGTGAACACTGAAGCTTTCTTT	CASSFANRVNTEAFF
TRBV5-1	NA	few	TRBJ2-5	TGCGCCAGCAGCTTTCAAGACGGCCTTCGGGAGACCCAGTACTTC	CASSFQDGLRETQYF
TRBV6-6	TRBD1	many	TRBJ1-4	TGTGCCAGCAGTTACGGGACAGGGAATGAAAAACTGTTTTTT	CASSYGTGNEKLFF
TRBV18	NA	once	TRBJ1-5	TGTGCCAGCTCACGAGGGAAGGACGGCAATCAGCCCCAGCATTTT	CASSRGKDGNQPQHF
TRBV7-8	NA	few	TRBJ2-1	TGTGCCAGCAGCTTAGAGGCTGCGGCGGCCTCCTACAATGAGCAGTTCTTC	CASSLEAAAASYNEQFF
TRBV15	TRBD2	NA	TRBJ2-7	TGTGCCACCAGCACCCCAACTAGCGGGACCTCCTACGAGCAGTACTTC	CATSTPTSGTSYEQYF
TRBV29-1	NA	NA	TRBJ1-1	TGCACCTTTCTGAACACTGAAGCTTTCTTT	CTFLNTEAFF
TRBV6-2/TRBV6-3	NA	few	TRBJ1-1	TGTGCCAGCAGTTACGGTCCCTGGGGGGGAATGAACACTGAAGCTTTCTTT	CASSYGPWGGMNTEAFF
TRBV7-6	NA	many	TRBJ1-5	TGTGCCAGCAGCTTTGCAGGGGAGTGGGGATATAGCAATCAGCCCCAGCATTTT	CASSFAGEWGYSNQPQHF
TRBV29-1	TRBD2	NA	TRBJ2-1	TGCAGCGTTGGGGGCGGGAGAGGCGTGTGGAATGAGCAGTTCTTC	CSVGGGRGVWNEQFF
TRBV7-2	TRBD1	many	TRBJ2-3	TGTGCCAGCAGCTTGAGACAGGGCGGCGACACAGATACGCAGTATTTT	CASSLRQGGDTDTQYF
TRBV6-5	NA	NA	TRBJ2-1	TGTGCCATCAGTGCCGGCCTAGCTAATGAGCAGTTCTTC	CAISAGLANEQFF
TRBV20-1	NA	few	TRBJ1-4	TGCAGTGCTGCGCTATCGGGGGCCCTGTTTTTT	CSAALSGALFF